This TCR beta chain was documented in a study of T cells in Graves' hyperthyroidism and ophthalmopathy. CDR3 length equals 14 residues. V dropped 4 bases and J dropped 8 bases, with 14 bases sitting between them. Germline V gene lookup returns CDR1 LNHNV and CDR2 YYDKDF (reference sequence). RNA transcripts were the template for amplifying TCR beta CDR3 regions. HTBI primers drove first-round RT-PCR of the TCR CDR3. TCRdb recomputed calls from the multiplex PCR reads with MiXCR, one row per CDR3 protein. Of roughly 500,000 distinct CDR3 sequences listed, about 45% are singletons. The TCR sequence derives from an adult woman with Graves' disease, either hyperthyroidism or ophthalmopathy (not recorded which). Sample: peripheral blood or thyroid tissue (not recorded which). The chain joins TRBV15 to TRBJ1-4; D is uncertain. CDR3: CATSKVLEREKLFF. The CDR3 nucleotides read TGTGCCACCAGCAAAGTGTTGGAGCGGGAAAAACTGTTTTTT. Drawing the rest from reference TRBV15 and TRBJ1-4, the complete variable domain is DAMVIQNPRYQVTQFGKPVTLSCSQTLNHNVMYWYQQKSSQAPKLLFHYYDKDFNNEADTPDNFQSRRPNTSFCFLDIRSPGLGDTAMYLCATSKVLEREKLFFGSGTQLSVL.